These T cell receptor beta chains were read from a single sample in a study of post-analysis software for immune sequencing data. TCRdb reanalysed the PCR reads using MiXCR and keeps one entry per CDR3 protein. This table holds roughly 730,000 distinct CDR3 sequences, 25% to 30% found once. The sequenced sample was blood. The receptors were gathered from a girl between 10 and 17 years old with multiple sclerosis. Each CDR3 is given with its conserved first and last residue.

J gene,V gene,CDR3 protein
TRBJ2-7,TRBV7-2,CASSLTRGAAYEQYF
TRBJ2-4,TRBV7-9,CASSLSRVITGNIQYF
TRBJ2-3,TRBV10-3,CAIRDTDTQYF
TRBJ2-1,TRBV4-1,CASSQSSDPRISGNEQFF
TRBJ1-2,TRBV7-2,CASSLVWTGGNGYTF
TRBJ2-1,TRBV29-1,CSVQNSGRSSYNEQFF
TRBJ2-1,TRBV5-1,CASSVTSGATDEQFF
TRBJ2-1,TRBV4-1,CASSRLGLAGGDEQFF
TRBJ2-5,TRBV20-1,CSAEGTSGRRAETQYF
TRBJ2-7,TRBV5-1,CASSSGDRGFYEQYF
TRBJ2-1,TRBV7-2,CASSNEIGSGSSYNEQFF
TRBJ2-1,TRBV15,CATSRVGGRVNEQFF
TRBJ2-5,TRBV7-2,CASSLAGAGWGETQYF
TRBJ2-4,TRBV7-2,CASSPRSSGVAKNIQYF
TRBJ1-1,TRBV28,CASSLGTGVSGTEAFF
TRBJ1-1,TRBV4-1,CASSQDRLWKASEAFF
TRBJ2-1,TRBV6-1,CASSEWVDNEQFF
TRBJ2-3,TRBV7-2,CASSFPRLRSSTDTQYF
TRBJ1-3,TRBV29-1,CSVEAKRNTIYF
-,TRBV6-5,CASSTNYEQYF
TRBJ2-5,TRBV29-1,CSVGTSGGSRETQYF
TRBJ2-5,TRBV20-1,CSAEQGVDETQYF
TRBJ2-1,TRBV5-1,CASSLEGLAVYNEQFF
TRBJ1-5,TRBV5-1,CASSLEPGGAGNQPQHF
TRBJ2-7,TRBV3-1,CASSQTLSGSSYEQYF
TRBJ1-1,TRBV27,CASSSWTGSNTEAFF
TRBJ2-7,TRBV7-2,CASSLGWSSDRREQYF
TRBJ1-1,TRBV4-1,CASSLTGTGRFF
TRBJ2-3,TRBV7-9,CASGQGTTDTQYF
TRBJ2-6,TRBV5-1,CASSLGGGASSGANVLTF
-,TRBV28,CASNTGFSDEQYF
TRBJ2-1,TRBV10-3,CAISEGQRGAYNEQFF
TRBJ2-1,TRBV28,CASTTGVSSYNEQFF
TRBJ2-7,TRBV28,CASSFRSPYEQYF
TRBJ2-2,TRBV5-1,CASSTGGSGELFF
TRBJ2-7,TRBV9,CASSVEGRGYEQYF
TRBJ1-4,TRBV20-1,CSAGNPGQLKLFF
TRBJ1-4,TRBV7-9,CASSPQDGPIEKLFF
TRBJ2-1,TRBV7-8,CASSPDTGLAGRNEQFF
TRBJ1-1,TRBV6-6,CASSSQGGAEAFF
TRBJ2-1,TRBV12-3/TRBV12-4,CASGPGLAGAWRFF
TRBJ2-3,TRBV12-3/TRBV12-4,CASSPQSGTGDTQYF
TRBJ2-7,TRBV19,CASSRGYYEQYF
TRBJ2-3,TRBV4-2,CASSQVSWDTQYF
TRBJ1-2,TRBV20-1,CSATAFSAEDGYTF